Listed below are T cell receptor beta chains from one sample, sequenced in a study of shared clonotypes between healthy human individuals. Produced via immunoSEQ multiplex PCR; TCRdb's table is partial and in-frame only. Here the sample spans about 680,000 clones, about 91% being singletons. Sequenced: naive CD8+ T cells sorted from blood. The receptors stem from a man younger than 45 in good health. Both conserved end residues are part of each CDR3. Fields, in order: CDR3 length, J gene, D gene, clone size, V gene, CDR3 DNA, CDR3 protein. D genes are given only for firm matches. For some rows the clone size is stated as once, few or many, or as a class when expanded; others skip it.

14	TRBJ2-7	TRBD1	-	TRBV27	TGTGCCAGCAGTTTTGGACAGGGTCCCTACGAGCAGTACTTC	CASSFGQGPYEQYF
12	TRBJ1-4	TRBD1	few	TRBV30	TGTGCCTGGACAGGGGGCGGTGAAAAACTGTTTTTT	CAWTGGGEKLFF
14	TRBJ2-7	TRBD2	-	TRBV27	TGTGCCAGCAGTTTATTAGCGGGAGCCTTCGAGCAGTACTTC	CASSLLAGAFEQYF
14	TRBJ1-1	-	-	TRBV10-3	TGTGCCATCAGTGAGCCCGATGAGGGCCCTGAAGCTTTCTTT	CAISEPDEGPEAFF
15	TRBJ2-1	-	few	TRBV2	TGTGCCAGCGCCCTCGTCGGGAGCGCATTGGATGAGCAGTTCTTC	CASALVGSALDEQFF
13	TRBJ1-1	-	-	TRBV30	TGTGCCTCCCATCAGGACTGGAACACTGAAGCTTTCTTT	CASHQDWNTEAFF
16	TRBJ2-3	-	-	TRBV25-1	TGTGCCAGCAGTGAATATGGGACGGCTAGCACAGATACGCAGTATTTT	CASSEYGTASTDTQYF
15	TRBJ2-5	-	-	TRBV28	TGTGCCAGCAGTTTAAGGGGGAATAGCGGGGAGACCCAGTACTTC	CASSLRGNSGETQYF
16	TRBJ1-2	-	-	TRBV27	TGTGCCAGCAGTTCGTTAATAGGGGGGGAAGGGCTTGGCTACACCTTC	CASSSLIGGEGLGYTF
14	TRBJ2-7	-	-	TRBV14	TGTGCCAGCAGCCAAGGTCACGGATTCTACGAGCAGTACTTC	CASSQGHGFYEQYF
13	TRBJ2-7	-	-	TRBV5-4	TGTGCCAGCAGTCTCCCTTCGGGGTACGAGCAGTACTTC	CASSLPSGYEQYF
14	TRBJ2-7	-	-	TRBV13	TGTGCCAGCAGCTTCGACTCGGGAGACTACGAGCAGTACTTC	CASSFDSGDYEQYF
15	TRBJ2-3	TRBD2	-	TRBV30	TGTGCCTGGACTCGTAGCGGGTCGGCCCTCGATACGCAGTATTTT	CAWTRSGSALDTQYF
12	TRBJ1-1	TRBD1	-	TRBV11-2	TGTGCTGACAGGGCCATGAACACTGAAGCTTTCTTT	CADRAMNTEAFF
15	TRBJ2-7	-	-	TRBV15	TGTGCCACCAGCATCTCCGGGTCCCTTAGCTACGAGCAGTACTTC	CATSISGSLSYEQYF
17	TRBJ1-5	-	-	TRBV5-3	TGTGCCAGAAGCTTGATAGGTGCAGGATATAGCAATCAGCCCCAGCATTTT	CARSLIGAGYSNQPQHF
15	TRBJ1-2	-	-	TRBV6-5	TGTGCCATCGGCAGGGATTCCCGCCTCAATTATGGCTACACCTTC	CAIGRDSRLNYGYTF
14	TRBJ2-5	-	once	TRBV7-9	TGTGCCAGCAGCCGTCAGGGTTGGGAAGAGACCCAGTACTTC	CASSRQGWEETQYF
15	TRBJ2-7	TRBD2	few	TRBV4-1	TGCGCCAGCAGCCAAGGTCCGAGCGGGGGCTACGAGCAGTACTTC	CASSQGPSGGYEQYF
15	TRBJ2-3	-	-	TRBV29-1	TGCAGCGTTGAATTGACAGACAGGAGATCCGATACGCAGTATTTT	CSVELTDRRSDTQYF
16	TRBJ2-1	TRBD2	-	TRBV5-6	TGTGCCAGCAGCTTGGACTTACTAGCGGGTAATAATGAGCAGTTCTTC	CASSLDLLAGNNEQFF
14	TRBJ1-5	-	-	TRBV28	TGTGCCAGCAAGGACAGATATAGCAATCAGCCCCAGCATTTT	CASKDRYSNQPQHF
11	TRBJ1-1	-	-	TRBV2	TGTGCCAGCAGTGGTGGGACTGAAGCTTTCTTT	CASSGGTEAFF
18	TRBJ2-7	TRBD2	-	TRBV7-6	TGTGCCAGCATTCCGGGCCTTAGCGGGAATCTCGAATCCTACGAGCAGTACTTC	CASIPGLSGNLESYEQYF
15	TRBJ2-3	TRBD1	-	TRBV5-8	TGTGCCAGCAGCTTGACAGGGGTTCGCACAGATACGCAGTATTTT	CASSLTGVRTDTQYF
14	TRBJ2-1	TRBD2	-	TRBV2	TGTGCCAGCTACCGGCTAGCGGGAGGGATTGAGCAGTTCTTC	CASYRLAGGIEQFF
15	TRBJ1-5	-	-	TRBV11-3	TGTGCCAGCAGCTTTGTCCCGGGTATCCATCAGCCCCAGCATTTT	CASSFVPGIHQPQHF
16	TRBJ1-5	-	once	TRBV7-8	TGTGCCAGCAGCTTAGCTCGGCAGCGTAGCAATCAGCCCCAGCATTTT	CASSLARQRSNQPQHF
15	TRBJ1-4	-	-	TRBV28	TGTGCCAGCAGTTTTAGGAGGAGGGGGGATGAAAAACTGTTTTTT	CASSFRRRGDEKLFF
14	TRBJ2-7	-	few	TRBV5-4	TGTGCCAGCAGCCCATTCCCCAGTTCCTACGAGCAGTACTTC	CASSPFPSSYEQYF
15	TRBJ1-2	-	-	TRBV5-4	TGTGCCAGCAGCGGGCGAGGGGGAGCTAACTATGGCTACACCTTC	CASSGRGGANYGYTF
12	TRBJ2-7	-	-	TRBV27	TGTGCCAGCAGCCTTCCTTCCTACGAGCAGTACTTC	CASSLPSYEQYF
14	TRBJ2-7	-	-	TRBV4-2	TGTGCCAGCAGCCAAGCGGGAGCTGGGTACGAGCAGTACTTC	CASSQAGAGYEQYF
17	TRBJ2-2	TRBD2	-	TRBV7-7	TGTGCCAGCAGCTTACTCGCGGGAGGGCCGGGGACCGGGGAGCTGTTTTTT	CASSLLAGGPGTGELFF
15	TRBJ2-7	TRBD2	few	TRBV7-9	TGTGCCAGCAGCTCGAGGACTAGCGGCACCTACGAGCAGTACTTC	CASSSRTSGTYEQYF
18	TRBJ2-7	TRBD2	-	TRBV7-2	TGTGCCAGCAGCCTAGAGGAAAGCGGGAGGGAGAGCTCCTACGAGCAGTACTTC	CASSLEESGRESSYEQYF
16	TRBJ2-1	TRBD1	-	TRBV2	TGTGCCAGCAGTGAGGGGACAGGGGAAGCTTCCAATGAGCAGTTCTTC	CASSEGTGEASNEQFF
17	TRBJ2-7	TRBD2	-	TRBV11-2	TGTGCCAGCAGCTTCTACCCTAGAGGCGGGAGGGCCGAAGAGCAGTACTTC	CASSFYPRGGRAEEQYF
13	TRBJ1-2	-	-	TRBV9	TGTGCCAGCAGGGCAGGGTCGGAGTATGGCTACACCTTC	CASRAGSEYGYTF
15	TRBJ2-7	TRBD1	-	TRBV2	TGTGCCAGCAGTACCAGACAGGGATACCCCTACGAGCAGTACTTC	CASSTRQGYPYEQYF
14	TRBJ1-2	TRBD1	few	TRBV7-9	TGTGCCAGCAGCTTAGTAGGGACAGAGTATGGCTACACCTTC	CASSLVGTEYGYTF
16	TRBJ2-2	-	-	TRBV28	TGTGCCAGCGAGACCCCCGGGACGGCGAACACCGGGGAGCTGTTTTTT	CASETPGTANTGELFF
14	TRBJ1-3	-	-	TRBV29-1	TGCAGCGTTGTGTGGCTAAACTCTGGAAACACCATATATTTT	CSVVWLNSGNTIYF
14	TRBJ2-1	TRBD2	-	TRBV4-1	TGCGCCAGCAACCCGGGACTAGCGGACTATGAGCAGTTCTTC	CASNPGLADYEQFF
14	TRBJ2-7	-	-	TRBV7-9	TGTGCCACGAACGACAGATACAGCTCCTACGAGCAGTACTTC	CATNDRYSSYEQYF
15	TRBJ2-1	TRBD2	-	TRBV9	TGTGCCAGCAGCATGATAGCGGGAGCCTACAATGAGCAGTTCTTC	CASSMIAGAYNEQFF